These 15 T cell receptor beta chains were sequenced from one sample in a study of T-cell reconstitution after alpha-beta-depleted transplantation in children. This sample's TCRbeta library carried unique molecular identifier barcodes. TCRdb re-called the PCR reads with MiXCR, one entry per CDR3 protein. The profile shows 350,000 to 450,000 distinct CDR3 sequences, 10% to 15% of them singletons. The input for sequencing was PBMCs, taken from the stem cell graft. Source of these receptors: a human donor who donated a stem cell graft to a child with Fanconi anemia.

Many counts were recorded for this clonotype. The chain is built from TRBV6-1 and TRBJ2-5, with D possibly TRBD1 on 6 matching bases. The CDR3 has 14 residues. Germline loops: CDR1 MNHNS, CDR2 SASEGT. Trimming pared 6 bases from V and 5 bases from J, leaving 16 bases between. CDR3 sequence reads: CASSHLDSGETQYF. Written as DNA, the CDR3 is TGTGCCAGCAGCCACTTGGACAGTGGGGAGACCCAGTACTTC.

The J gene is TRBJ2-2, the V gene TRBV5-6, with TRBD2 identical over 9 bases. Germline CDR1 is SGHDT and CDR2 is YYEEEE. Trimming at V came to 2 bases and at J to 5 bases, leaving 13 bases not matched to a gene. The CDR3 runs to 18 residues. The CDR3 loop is CASSFPAGGSEWTGELFF. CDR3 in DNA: TGTGCCAGCAGCTTCCCAGCGGGGGGCTCCGAGTGGACCGGGGAGCTGTTTTTT.

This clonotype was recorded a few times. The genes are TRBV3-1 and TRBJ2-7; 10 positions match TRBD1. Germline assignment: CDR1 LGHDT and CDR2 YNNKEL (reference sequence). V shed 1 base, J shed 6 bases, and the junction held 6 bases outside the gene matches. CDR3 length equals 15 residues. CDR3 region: CASSQVATGGGEQYF. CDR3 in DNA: TGTGCCAGCAGCCAAGTCGCGACAGGGGGCGGCGAGCAGTACTTC.

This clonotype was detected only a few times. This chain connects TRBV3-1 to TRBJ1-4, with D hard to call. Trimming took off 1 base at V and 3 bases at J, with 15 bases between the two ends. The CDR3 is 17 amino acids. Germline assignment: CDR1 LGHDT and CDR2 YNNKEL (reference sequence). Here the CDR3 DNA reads TGTGCCAGCAGCCAAGGCGTGAATCGGAAGGCTAATGAAAAACTGTTTTTT. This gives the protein CASSQGVNRKANEKLFF.

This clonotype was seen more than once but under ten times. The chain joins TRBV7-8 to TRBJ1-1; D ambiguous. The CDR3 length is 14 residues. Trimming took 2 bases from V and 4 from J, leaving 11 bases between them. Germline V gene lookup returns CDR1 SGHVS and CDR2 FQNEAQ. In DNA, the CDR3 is TGTGCCAGCAGCTTAAAGGAGGGTGCCACTGAAGCTTTCTTT. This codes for CASSLKEGATEAFF.

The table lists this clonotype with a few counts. CDR3 in amino acids: CASGLPGQDSYEQYF. CDR3 coding DNA: TGTGCTAGTGGTTTGCCGGGACAGGACTCCTACGAGCAGTACTTC. The chain uses TRBV12-5 and TRBJ2-7; 8 nucleotides agree with TRBD1. Germline CDR1 LGHNT, CDR2 FRNRAP. This CDR3 is built from 15 residues. V shed 2 bases and J 0 bases; nucleotides not matched to a gene: 3.

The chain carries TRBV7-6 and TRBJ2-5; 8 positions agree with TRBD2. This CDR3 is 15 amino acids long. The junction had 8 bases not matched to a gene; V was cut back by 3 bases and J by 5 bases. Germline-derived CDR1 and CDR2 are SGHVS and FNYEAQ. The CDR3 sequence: CASSLGAGAGETQYF. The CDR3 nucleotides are TGTGCCAGCAGCTTGGGAGCGGGGGCCGGGGAGACCCAGTACTTC.

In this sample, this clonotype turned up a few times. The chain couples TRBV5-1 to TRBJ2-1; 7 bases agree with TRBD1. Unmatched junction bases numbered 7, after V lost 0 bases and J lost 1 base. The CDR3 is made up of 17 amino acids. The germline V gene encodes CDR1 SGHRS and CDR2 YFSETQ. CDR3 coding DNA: TGCGCCAGCAGCTTGGGAGGACAGGTACGATCCTACAATGAGCAGTTCTTC. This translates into CASSLGGQVRSYNEQFF. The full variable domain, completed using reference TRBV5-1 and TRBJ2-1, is KAGVTQTPRYLIKTRGQQVTLSCSPISGHRSVSWYQQTPGQGLQFLFEYFSETQRNKGNFPGRFSGRQFSNSRSEMNVSTLELGDSALYLCASSLGGQVRSYNEQFFGPGTRLTVL.

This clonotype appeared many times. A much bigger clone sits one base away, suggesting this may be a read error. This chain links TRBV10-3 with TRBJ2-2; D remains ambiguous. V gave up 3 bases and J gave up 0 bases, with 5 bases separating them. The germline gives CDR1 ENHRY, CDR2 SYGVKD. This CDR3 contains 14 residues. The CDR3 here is CAISETANTGELFF. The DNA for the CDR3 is TGTGCCATCAGTGAAACAGCGAACACCGGGGAGCTGTTTTTT.

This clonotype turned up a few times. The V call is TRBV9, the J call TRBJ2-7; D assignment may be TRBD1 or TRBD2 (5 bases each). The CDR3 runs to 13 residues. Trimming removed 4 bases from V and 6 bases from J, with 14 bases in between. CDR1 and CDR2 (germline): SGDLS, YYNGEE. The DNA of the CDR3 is TGTGCCAGCAGCCTCAGGGAACGGGGCGAGCAGTACGTC. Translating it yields CASSLRERGEQYV.

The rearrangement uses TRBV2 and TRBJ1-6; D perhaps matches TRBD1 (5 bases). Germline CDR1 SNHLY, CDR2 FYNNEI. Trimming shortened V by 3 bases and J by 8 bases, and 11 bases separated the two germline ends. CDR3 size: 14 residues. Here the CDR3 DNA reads TGTGCCAGCAGTGAGGTACTGGGGGATTCACCCCTCCACTTT. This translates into CASSEVLGDSPLHF.

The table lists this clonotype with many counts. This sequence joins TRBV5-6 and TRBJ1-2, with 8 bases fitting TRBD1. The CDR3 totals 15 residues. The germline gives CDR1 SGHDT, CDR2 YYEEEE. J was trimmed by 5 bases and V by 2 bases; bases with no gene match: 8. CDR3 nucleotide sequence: TGTGCCAGCAGCTTTGGGACAGGACAGTCATATGGCTACACCTTC. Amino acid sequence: CASSFGTGQSYGYTF.

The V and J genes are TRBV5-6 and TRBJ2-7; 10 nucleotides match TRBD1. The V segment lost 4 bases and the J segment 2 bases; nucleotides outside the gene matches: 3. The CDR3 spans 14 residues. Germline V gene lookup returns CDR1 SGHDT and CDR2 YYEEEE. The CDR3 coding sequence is TGTGCCAGCAGCCCGGACAGGGGGACCTACGAGCAGTACTTC. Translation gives CASSPDRGTYEQYF.

The CDR3 protein is CATSIGQGGEQYF. CDR3 nucleotide sequence: TGTGCCACCAGCATCGGACAGGGTGGCGAGCAGTACTTC. The chain carries TRBV15 and TRBJ2-7, with TRBD1 matching over 8 bases. Germline assignment: CDR1 LNHNV and CDR2 YYDKDF (reference sequence). This CDR3 contains 13 residues. V lost 4 bases, J lost 6 bases, and 5 bases stayed unmatched.

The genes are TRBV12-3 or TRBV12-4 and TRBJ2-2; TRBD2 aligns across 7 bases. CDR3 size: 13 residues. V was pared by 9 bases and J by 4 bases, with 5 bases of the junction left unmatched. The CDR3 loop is CASQRGATGELFF. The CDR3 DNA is TGTGCCAGTCAGCGGGGCGCCACCGGGGAGCTGTTTTTT.